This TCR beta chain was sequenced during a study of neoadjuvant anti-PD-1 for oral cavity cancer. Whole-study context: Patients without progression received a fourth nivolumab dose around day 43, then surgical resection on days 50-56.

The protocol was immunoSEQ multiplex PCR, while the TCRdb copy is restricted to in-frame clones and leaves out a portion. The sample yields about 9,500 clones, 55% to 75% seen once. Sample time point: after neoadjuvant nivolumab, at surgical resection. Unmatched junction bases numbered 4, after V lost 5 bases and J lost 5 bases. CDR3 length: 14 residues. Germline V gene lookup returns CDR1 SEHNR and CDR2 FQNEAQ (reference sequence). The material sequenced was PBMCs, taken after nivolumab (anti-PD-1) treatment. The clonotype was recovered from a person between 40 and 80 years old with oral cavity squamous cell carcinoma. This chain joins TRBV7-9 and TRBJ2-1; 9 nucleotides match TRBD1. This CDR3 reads CASSTGQGNNEQFF. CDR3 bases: TGTGCCAGCAGCACAGGACAGGGGAACAATGAGCAGTTCTTC.